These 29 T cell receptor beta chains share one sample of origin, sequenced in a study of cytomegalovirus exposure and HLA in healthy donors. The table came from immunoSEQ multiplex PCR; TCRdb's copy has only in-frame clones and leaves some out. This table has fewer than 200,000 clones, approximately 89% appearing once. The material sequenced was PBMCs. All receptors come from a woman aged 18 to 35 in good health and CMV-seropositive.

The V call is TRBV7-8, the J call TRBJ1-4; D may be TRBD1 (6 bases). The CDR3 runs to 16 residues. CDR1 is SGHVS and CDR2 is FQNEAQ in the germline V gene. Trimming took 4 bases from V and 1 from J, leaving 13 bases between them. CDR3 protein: CASSSHYRETNEKLFF. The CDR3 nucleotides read TGTGCCAGCAGCTCACACTACAGGGAAACTAATGAAAAACTGTTTTTT.

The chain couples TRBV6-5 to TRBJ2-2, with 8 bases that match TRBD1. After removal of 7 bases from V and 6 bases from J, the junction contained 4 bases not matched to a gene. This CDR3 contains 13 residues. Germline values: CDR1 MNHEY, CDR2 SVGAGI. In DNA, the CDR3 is TGTGCCAGCACCCGGACAGGGTCCGGGGAGCTGTTTTTT. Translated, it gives CASTRTGSGELFF.

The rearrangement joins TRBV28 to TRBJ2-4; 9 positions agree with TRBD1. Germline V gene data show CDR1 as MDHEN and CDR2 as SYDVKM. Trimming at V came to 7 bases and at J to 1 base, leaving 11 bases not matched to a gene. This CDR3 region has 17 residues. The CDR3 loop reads CASTLTGGRGAKNIQYF. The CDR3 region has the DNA TGTGCCAGCACCCTTACAGGGGGCAGAGGGGCCAAAAACATTCAGTACTTC.

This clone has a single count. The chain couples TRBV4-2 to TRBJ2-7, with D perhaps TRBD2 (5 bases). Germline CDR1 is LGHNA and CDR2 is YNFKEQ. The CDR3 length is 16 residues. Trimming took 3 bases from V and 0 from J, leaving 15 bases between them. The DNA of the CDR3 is TGTGCCAGCAGCCATGCCGGACTGGGCAGCTCCTACGAGCAGTACTTC. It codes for CASSHAGLGSSYEQYF.

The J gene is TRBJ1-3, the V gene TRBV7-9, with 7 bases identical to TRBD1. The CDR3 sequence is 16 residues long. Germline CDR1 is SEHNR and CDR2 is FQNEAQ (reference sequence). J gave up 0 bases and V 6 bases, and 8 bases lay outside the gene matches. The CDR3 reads CASRPQGLFSGNTIYF. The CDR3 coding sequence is TGTGCCAGCAGACCACAGGGGCTCTTCTCTGGAAACACCATATATTTT.

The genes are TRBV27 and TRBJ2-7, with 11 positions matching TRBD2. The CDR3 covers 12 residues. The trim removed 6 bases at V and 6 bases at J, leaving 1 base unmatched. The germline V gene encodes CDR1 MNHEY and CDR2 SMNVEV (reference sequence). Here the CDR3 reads CASRLAGGEQYF. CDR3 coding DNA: TGTGCCAGCAGGCTAGCGGGAGGCGAGCAGTACTTC.

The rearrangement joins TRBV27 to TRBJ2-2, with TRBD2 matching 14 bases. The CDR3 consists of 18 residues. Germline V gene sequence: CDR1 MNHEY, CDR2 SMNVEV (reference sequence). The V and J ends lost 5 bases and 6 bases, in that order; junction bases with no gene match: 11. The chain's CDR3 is CASSRLLTSGREPGELFF. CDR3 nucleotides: TGTGCCAGCAGTAGACTATTGACTAGCGGGAGGGAACCCGGGGAGCTGTTTTTT.

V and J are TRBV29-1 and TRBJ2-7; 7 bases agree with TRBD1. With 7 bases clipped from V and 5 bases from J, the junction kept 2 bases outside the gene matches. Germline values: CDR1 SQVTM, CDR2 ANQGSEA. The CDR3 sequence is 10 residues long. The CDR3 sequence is CSGGTDEQYF. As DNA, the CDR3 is TGCAGCGGGGGGACAGACGAGCAGTACTTC.

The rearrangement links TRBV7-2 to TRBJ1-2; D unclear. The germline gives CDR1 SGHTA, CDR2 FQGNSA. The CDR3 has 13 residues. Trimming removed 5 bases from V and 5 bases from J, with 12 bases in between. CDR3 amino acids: CASSELGMYGYTF. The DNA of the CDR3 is TGTGCCAGCAGCGAACTCGGGATGTATGGCTACACCTTC.

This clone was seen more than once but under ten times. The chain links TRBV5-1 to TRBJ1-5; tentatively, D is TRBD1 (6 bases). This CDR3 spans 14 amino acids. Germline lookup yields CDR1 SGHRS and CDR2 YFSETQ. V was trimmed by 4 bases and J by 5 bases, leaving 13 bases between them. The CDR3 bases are TGCGCCAGCAGCCCGGACAGCCCTGATCAGCCCCAGCATTTT. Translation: CASSPDSPDQPQHF.

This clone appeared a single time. The CDR3 bases are TGTGCCAGTAACAACTGGGGCCGGGACACTGAAGCTTTCTTT. This codes for CASNNWGRDTEAFF. This sequence joins TRBV19 and TRBJ1-1, with D perhaps TRBD1 (5 bases). Germline V lookup: CDR1 LNHDA, CDR2 SQIVND (reference sequence). This CDR3 contains 14 residues. The V gene lost 7 bases and the J gene lost 3 bases, with 15 bases spanning the gap.

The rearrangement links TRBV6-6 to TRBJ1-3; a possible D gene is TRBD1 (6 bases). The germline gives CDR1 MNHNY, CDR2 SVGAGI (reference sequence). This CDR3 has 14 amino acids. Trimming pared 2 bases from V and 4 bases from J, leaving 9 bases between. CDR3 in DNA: TGTGCCAGCAGTTACGCGGGGGCCGGAAACACCATATATTTT. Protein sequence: CASSYAGAGNTIYF.

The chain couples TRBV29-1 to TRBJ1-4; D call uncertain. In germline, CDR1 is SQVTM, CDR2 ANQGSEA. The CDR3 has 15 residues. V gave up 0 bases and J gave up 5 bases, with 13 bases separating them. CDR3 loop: CSVEDLTLENEKLFF. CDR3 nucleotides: TGCAGCGTTGAAGATCTTACCCTAGAAAATGAAAAACTGTTTTTT.

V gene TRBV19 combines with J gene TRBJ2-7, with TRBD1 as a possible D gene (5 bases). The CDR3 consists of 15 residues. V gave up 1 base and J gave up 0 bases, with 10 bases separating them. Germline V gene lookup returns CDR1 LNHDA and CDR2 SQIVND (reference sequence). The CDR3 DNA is TGTGCCAGTAGTATAGCGAGACAGAGCTCCTACGAGCAGTACTTC. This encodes CASSIARQSSYEQYF.

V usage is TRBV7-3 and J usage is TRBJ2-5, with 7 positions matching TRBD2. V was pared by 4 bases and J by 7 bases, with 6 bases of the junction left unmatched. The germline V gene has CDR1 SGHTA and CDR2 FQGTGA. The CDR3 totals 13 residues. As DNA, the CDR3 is TGTGCCAGCAGCTCAGGCCGGGAGGTGACCCAGTACTTC. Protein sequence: CASSSGREVTQYF.

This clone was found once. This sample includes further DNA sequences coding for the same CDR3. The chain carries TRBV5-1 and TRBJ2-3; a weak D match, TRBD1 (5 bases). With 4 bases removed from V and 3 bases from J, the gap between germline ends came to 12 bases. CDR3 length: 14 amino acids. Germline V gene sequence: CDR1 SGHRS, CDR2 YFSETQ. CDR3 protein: CASSLSQGTDTQYF. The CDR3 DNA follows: TGCGCCAGCAGCCTGTCCCAGGGAACAGATACGCAGTATTTT. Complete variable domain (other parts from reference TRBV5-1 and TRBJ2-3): KAGVTQTPRYLIKTRGQQVTLSCSPISGHRSVSWYQQTPGQGLQFLFEYFSETQRNKGNFPGRFSGRQFSNSRSEMNVSTLELGDSALYLCASSLSQGTDTQYFGPGTRLTVL.

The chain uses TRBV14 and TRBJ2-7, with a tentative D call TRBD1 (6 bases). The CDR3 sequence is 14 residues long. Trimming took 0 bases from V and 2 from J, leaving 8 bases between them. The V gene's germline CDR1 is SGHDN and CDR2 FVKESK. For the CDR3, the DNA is TGTGCCAGCAGCCAAGAGCGGACAGCCTACGAGCAGTACTTC. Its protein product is CASSQERTAYEQYF.

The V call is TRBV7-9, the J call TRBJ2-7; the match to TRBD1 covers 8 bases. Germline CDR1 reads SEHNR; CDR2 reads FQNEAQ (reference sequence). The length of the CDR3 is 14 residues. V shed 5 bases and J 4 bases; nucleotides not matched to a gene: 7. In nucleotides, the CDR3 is TGTGCCAGCAGCCCGAGACAGGGGATTTACGAGCAGTACTTC. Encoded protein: CASSPRQGIYEQYF.

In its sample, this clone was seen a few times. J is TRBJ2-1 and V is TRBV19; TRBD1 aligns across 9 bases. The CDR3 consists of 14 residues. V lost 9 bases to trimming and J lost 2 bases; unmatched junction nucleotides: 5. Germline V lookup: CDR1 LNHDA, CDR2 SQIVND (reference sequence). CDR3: CASHRDRAYNEQFF. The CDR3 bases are TGTGCCAGCCACCGGGACAGGGCCTACAATGAGCAGTTCTTC.

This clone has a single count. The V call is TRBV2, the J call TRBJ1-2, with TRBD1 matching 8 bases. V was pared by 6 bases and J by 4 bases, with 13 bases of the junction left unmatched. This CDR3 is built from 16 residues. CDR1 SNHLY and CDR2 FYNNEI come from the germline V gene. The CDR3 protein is CASSDTGTGRFYGYTF. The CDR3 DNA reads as TGTGCCAGCAGCGACACCGGGACAGGACGCTTCTATGGCTACACCTTC.

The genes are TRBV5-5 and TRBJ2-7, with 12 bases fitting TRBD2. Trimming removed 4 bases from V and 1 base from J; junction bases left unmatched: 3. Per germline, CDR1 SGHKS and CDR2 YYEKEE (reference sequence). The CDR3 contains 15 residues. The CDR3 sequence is CASSIGLAGSYEQYF. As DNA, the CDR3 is TGTGCCAGCAGCATCGGACTAGCGGGGTCCTACGAGCAGTACTTC.

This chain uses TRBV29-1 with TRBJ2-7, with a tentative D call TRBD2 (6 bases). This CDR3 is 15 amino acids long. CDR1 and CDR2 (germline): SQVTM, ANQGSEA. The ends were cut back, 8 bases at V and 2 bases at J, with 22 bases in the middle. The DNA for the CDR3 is TGCAGCTCCTCGGGCGGGGCTCAGGACCCCTACGAGCAGTACTTC. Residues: CSSSGGAQDPYEQYF.

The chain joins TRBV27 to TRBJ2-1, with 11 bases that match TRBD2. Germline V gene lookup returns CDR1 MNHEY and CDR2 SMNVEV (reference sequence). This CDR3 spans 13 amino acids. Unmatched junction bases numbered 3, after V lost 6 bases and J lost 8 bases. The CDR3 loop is CASSLLAGDEQFF. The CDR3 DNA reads TGTGCCAGCAGCTTACTAGCGGGAGATGAGCAGTTCTTC.

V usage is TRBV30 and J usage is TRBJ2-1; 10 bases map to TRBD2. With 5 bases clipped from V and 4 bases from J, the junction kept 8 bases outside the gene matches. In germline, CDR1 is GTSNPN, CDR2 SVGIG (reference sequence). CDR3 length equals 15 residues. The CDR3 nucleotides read TGTGCCTGGGTCCCCGGGACTAGCGCTTACAATGAGCAGTTCTTC. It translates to CAWVPGTSAYNEQFF.

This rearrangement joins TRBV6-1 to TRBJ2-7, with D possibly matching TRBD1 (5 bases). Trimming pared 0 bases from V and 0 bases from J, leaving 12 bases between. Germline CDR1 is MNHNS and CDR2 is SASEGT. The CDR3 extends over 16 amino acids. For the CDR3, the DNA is TGTGCCAGCAGTGAAGCAGACAGACCGCTCTCCTACGAGCAGTACTTC. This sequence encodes CASSEADRPLSYEQYF.

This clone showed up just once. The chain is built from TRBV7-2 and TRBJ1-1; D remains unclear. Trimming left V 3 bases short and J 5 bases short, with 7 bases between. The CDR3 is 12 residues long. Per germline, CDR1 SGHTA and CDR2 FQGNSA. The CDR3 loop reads CASSFLRTEAFF. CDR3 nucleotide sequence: TGTGCCAGCAGCTTCCTACGAACTGAAGCTTTCTTT.

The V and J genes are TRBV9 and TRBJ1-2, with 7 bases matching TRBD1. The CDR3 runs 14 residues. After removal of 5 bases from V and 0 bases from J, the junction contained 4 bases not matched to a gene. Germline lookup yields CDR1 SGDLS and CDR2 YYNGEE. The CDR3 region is CASSGDRANYGYTF. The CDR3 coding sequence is TGTGCCAGCAGTGGAGACAGGGCTAACTATGGCTACACCTTC.

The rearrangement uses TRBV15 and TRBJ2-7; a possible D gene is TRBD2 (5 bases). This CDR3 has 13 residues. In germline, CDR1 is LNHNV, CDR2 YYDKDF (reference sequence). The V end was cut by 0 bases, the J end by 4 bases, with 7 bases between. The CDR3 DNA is TGTGCCACCAGCAGAGATCGGGAATACGAGCAGTACTTC. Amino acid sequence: CATSRDREYEQYF.

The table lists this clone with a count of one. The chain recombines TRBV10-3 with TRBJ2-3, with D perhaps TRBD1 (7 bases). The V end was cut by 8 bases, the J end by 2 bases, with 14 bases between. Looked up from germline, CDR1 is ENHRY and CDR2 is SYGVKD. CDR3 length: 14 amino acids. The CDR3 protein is CAIARGRDTDTQYF. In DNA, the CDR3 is TGTGCCATCGCAAGGGGGCGGGACACAGATACGCAGTATTTT.